Following are 29 T cell receptor beta chains from one sample sequenced in a study of regulatory T cells in long-lasting Graves disease. TCR beta libraries were built with iRepertoire HTBI primers and Arm-PCR of CDR3 regions. In TCRdb, the multiplex PCR reads were re-called with MiXCR into one record per CDR3 protein. The data hold 300,000 to 350,000 distinct CDR3 sequences, with about 19% observed a single time. Indicated time point: persistent/refractory GD, antithyroid drugs over 5 years with positive TRAb. Extracted PBMC RNA gave rise to the TCR library. The starting material was peripheral blood mononuclear cells (PBMCs), obtained when the disease was refractory, from a patient treated with antithyroid drugs. These TCRs come from a female donor with Graves disease.

J is TRBJ1-3 and V is TRBV6-2 or TRBV6-3, with D uncertain. This CDR3 region has 15 residues. Germline assignment: CDR1 MNHEY and CDR2 SVGEGT. V was shortened by 4 bases and J by 0 bases, with 10 bases between the two germline ends. As DNA, the CDR3 is TGTGCCAGCAGTTTGGACGTGACCTCTGGAAACACCATATATTTT. It is translated as CASSLDVTSGNTIYF.

Turning to this clonotype: A much more abundant neighbour one base away suggests this may be a read error. The chain uses TRBV19 and TRBJ2-2; 10 bases match TRBD2. The CDR3 spans 19 residues. Germline V CDR1 and CDR2: LNHDA, SQIVND (reference sequence). The CDR3 region is CASSTHILAGATNTGELIF. The CDR3 coding sequence is TGTGCCAGTAGTACCCACATTCTAGCGGGGGCCACGAACACCGGGGAGCTGATTTTT.

This clonotype came up many times. This chain joins TRBV20-1 and TRBJ1-5; 12 bases fit TRBD1. J lost 7 bases, V lost 7 bases, and 8 bases had no gene match. Germline lookup yields CDR1 DFQATT and CDR2 SNEGSKA (reference sequence). The length of the CDR3 is 14 residues. The CDR3 nucleotides are TGCAGTGGGAGTGGGACAGGGGGCGGACAGCCCCAGCATTTT. This gives the protein CSGSGTGGGQPQHF.

With respect to this clonotype: At one end the junction does not follow the germline gene, possibly because of a read error. This chain joins TRBV7-2 and TRBJ1-4; D perhaps matches TRBD1 (5 bases). This CDR3 comprises 14 residues. Per the germline V gene, CDR1 is SGHTA and CDR2 is FQGNSA. CDR3 in amino acids: CASSSGLINGKLFF. The CDR3 region has the DNA TGTGCCAGCAGCTCGGGACTGATAAATGGAAAACTGTTTTTT.

This clonotype was found many times. The chain has TRBV7-9 and TRBJ1-2, with D perhaps TRBD1 (6 bases). This CDR3 contains 13 residues. Germline CDR1 and CDR2: SEHNR and FQNEAQ (reference sequence). Deletions cut 8 bases from V and 0 bases from J, with 10 bases between. The CDR3 spells CASRTEANYGYTF. DNA of the CDR3: TGTGCCAGCCGGACAGAAGCTAACTATGGCTACACCTTC.

CDR3 in DNA: TGTGCCACCAGCAGAGAATTGGTGGGGACTGAAGCTTTCTTT. This translates into CATSRELVGTEAFF. The gene calls are TRBV15 and TRBJ1-1; no firm D call. This CDR3 comprises 14 residues. Trimming took 0 bases from V and 5 from J, leaving 10 bases between them. Germline CDR1 is LNHNV and CDR2 is YYDKDF (reference sequence).

This chain links TRBV15 with TRBJ2-7; TRBD1 agrees at 10 bases. V lost 3 bases, J lost 2 bases, and 7 bases stayed unmatched. The CDR3 is made up of 16 amino acids. Looked up from germline, CDR1 is LNHNV and CDR2 is YYDKDF (reference sequence). CDR3: CATSRSPGTGAYEQYF. CDR3 DNA: TGTGCCACCAGCAGGAGTCCCGGGACAGGGGCCTACGAGCAGTACTTC.

Notes on this clonotype: A much larger clone lies a single base off, so this may be a read error. This sequence joins TRBV28 and TRBJ2-7, with 10 positions matching TRBD2. CDR1 is MDHEN and CDR2 is SYDVKM in the germline V gene. After removal of 1 base from V and 3 bases from J, the junction contained 6 bases not matched to a gene. This CDR3 has 16 amino acids. DNA for the CDR3: TGTGCCAGCAGTTTATCTAGCGGGGGCTCGGACTACGAGCAGTACTTC. Translation: CASSLSSGGSDYEQYF.

Only one count was recorded for this clonotype. The chain employs TRBV20-1 and TRBJ1-1; D perhaps matches TRBD1 (6 bases). V lost 0 bases and J lost 5, with 22 bases in between. The CDR3 runs 17 residues. Looked up from germline, CDR1 is DFQATT and CDR2 is SNEGSKA (reference sequence). In nucleotides, the CDR3 is TGCAGTGCTAGAGAAAACCCTCAGGGGCCTGTTGGTACTGAAGCTTTCTTT. This encodes CSARENPQGPVGTEAFF.

The J gene is TRBJ1-1, the V gene TRBV9, with D perhaps matching TRBD1 (5 bases). This CDR3 contains 14 residues. CDR1 and CDR2 from the germline V gene are SGDLS and YYNGEE. Deletions cut 0 bases from V and 1 base from J, with 7 bases between. CDR3 sequence reads: CASSVDGGNTEAFF. CDR3 sequence (DNA): TGTGCCAGCAGCGTAGACGGGGGGAACACTGAAGCTTTCTTT.

This clonotype was picked up many times. The CDR3 loop is CASSYQGLSTEAFF. DNA of the CDR3: TGTGCCAGCAGCTATCAGGGGTTGAGCACTGAAGCTTTCTTT. The chain employs TRBV7-8 and TRBJ1-1; TRBD1 might be the D (6 bases). The CDR3 consists of 14 residues. Germline V gene sequence: CDR1 SGHVS, CDR2 FQNEAQ. Between the trimmed V and J ends, which lost 4 bases and 4 bases, there was a span of 13 bases.

This clonotype has only a few counts. The CDR3 DNA is TGTGCCAGTACCAGGGCCAATAATTCACCCCTCCACTTT. As protein: CASTRANNSPLHF. This rearrangement joins TRBV19 to TRBJ1-6; TRBD1 might be the D (5 bases). Germline-derived CDR1 and CDR2 are LNHDA and SQIVND (reference sequence). V was trimmed by 7 bases and J by 5 bases, leaving 9 bases between them. The CDR3 runs to 13 residues.

This clonotype has only a few counts. Being one base from a much bigger clone, this may be a read error. This chain connects TRBV11-2 to TRBJ1-2; the D gene is possibly TRBD1 (6 bases). The V end was cut by 1 base, the J end by 3 bases, with 18 bases between. The CDR3 runs to 17 residues. Per germline, CDR1 SGHAT and CDR2 FQNNGV. The chain's CDR3 is CASSLAGRGADDYGYTF. The CDR3 DNA is TGTGCCAGCAGCTTAGCGGGACGGGGGGCCGACGACTATGGCTACACCTTC. The whole variable domain, remainder taken from reference TRBV11-2 and TRBJ1-2, is EAGVAQSPRYKIIEKRQSVAFWCNPISGHATLYWYQQILGQGPKLLIQFQNNGVVDDSQLPKDRFSAERLKGVDSTLKIQPAKLEDSAVYLCASSLAGRGADDYGYTFGSGTRLTVV.

J is TRBJ2-2 and V is TRBV5-4, with D perhaps TRBD2 (5 bases). The CDR3 length is 16 residues. Trimming left V 0 bases short and J 7 bases short, with 16 bases between. Germline values: CDR1 SGHNT, CDR2 YYREEE (reference sequence). The CDR3 coding sequence is TGTGCCAGCAGCTTGGATCCGGGAAGGGTTGACGGGGAGCTGTTTTTT. It codes for CASSLDPGRVDGELFF. Complete variable domain (other parts from reference TRBV5-4 and TRBJ2-2): ETGVTQSPTHLIKTRGQQVTLRCSSQSGHNTVSWYQQALGQGPQFIFQYYREEENGRGNFPPRFSGLQFPNYSSELNVNALELDDSALYLCASSLDPGRVDGELFFGEGSRLTVL.

The V gene is TRBV27, the J gene TRBJ1-5; TRBD1 might be the D (5 bases). The CDR3 is 16 amino acids. The germline gives CDR1 MNHEY, CDR2 SMNVEV (reference sequence). V lost 6 bases and J lost 7, with 22 bases in between. CDR3 amino acids: CASSTSGDLRQQPQHF. CDR3 DNA: TGTGCCAGCAGCACCTCCGGGGACCTACGACAGCAGCCCCAGCATTTT.

This clonotype was observed at least ten times. The genes are TRBV27 and TRBJ1-2, with 8 bases fitting TRBD1. Germline values: CDR1 MNHEY, CDR2 SMNVEV (reference sequence). There are 14 residues in the CDR3. The V and J ends lost 4 bases and 5 bases, in that order; junction bases with no gene match: 6. The CDR3 coding sequence is TGTGCCAGCAGTTCCCGGACAGGGATATATGGCTACACCTTC. Protein product: CASSSRTGIYGYTF.

The chain combines TRBV19 with TRBJ1-1, with TRBD1 as a possible D gene (5 bases). The CDR3 is made up of 15 amino acids. CDR1 LNHDA and CDR2 SQIVND come from the germline V gene (reference sequence). Trimming left V 5 bases short and J 4 bases short, with 17 bases between. The CDR3 DNA sequence: TGTGCCAGTAGTTCACCCCCCGGAGGGGTCACTGAAGCTTTCTTT. This codes for CASSSPPGGVTEAFF.

This clonotype was counted many times. V and J are TRBV3-1 and TRBJ2-5; 8 bases match TRBD2. After removal of 4 bases from V and 7 bases from J, the junction contained 17 bases not matched to a gene. Germline V gene sequence: CDR1 LGHDT, CDR2 YNNKEL (reference sequence). The CDR3 sequence is 17 residues long. CDR3 sequence reads: CASSRLPGAGALWTQYF. DNA of the CDR3: TGTGCCAGCAGCCGCCTCCCCGGAGCGGGGGCACTGTGGACCCAGTACTTC.

J is TRBJ2-7 and V is TRBV28; D possibly corresponds to TRBD2 (6 bases). The CDR3 contains 16 residues. From germline, CDR1 is MDHEN and CDR2 SYDVKM. V was cut by 5 bases and J by 0 bases, with 17 bases left in between. CDR3 sequence reads: CASSQSAGSVSYEQYF. The CDR3 region has the DNA TGTGCCAGCAGTCAATCAGCGGGCTCTGTCTCCTACGAGCAGTACTTC. Complete variable domain (other parts from reference TRBV28 and TRBJ2-7): DVKVTQSSRYLVKRTGEKVFLECVQDMDHENMFWYRQDPGLGLRLIYFSYDVKMKEKGDIPEGYSVSREKKERFSLILESASTNQTSMYLCASSQSAGSVSYEQYFGPGTRLTVT.

This chain joins TRBV4-2 and TRBJ2-2; 7 nucleotides align to TRBD2. Germline lookup yields CDR1 LGHNA and CDR2 YNFKEQ. The CDR3 is 17 residues long. V shed 5 bases, J shed 0 bases, and the junction held 9 bases outside the gene matches. CDR3 bases: TGTGCCAGCAGCTGGGGACCCGGGAGGACGAACACCGGGGAGCTGTTTTTT. Translating gives CASSWGPGRTNTGELFF.

This clonotype came up a few times. This chain links TRBV9 with TRBJ1-5, with a tentative D call TRBD1 (6 bases). This CDR3 comprises 15 residues. V was trimmed by 0 bases and J by 2 bases, leaving 9 bases between them. CDR1 is SGDLS, CDR2 YYNGEE, per germline. The CDR3 DNA sequence: TGTGCCAGCAGCGTAGATGGGGGCCGCAATCAGCCCCAGCATTTT. It is translated as CASSVDGGRNQPQHF.

The V and J genes are TRBV6-1 and TRBJ1-1; D is possibly TRBD1 (6 bases). The V gene lost 8 bases and the J gene lost 0 bases, with 10 bases spanning the gap. The CDR3 runs to 13 residues. From germline, CDR1 is MNHNS and CDR2 SASEGT. Here the CDR3 reads CASGQGLNTEAFF. In DNA, the CDR3 is TGTGCCAGCGGGCAGGGGCTGAACACTGAAGCTTTCTTT.

This clonotype appeared many times. This chain uses TRBV29-1 with TRBJ2-5; 8 bases are shared with TRBD1. Germline values: CDR1 SQVTM, CDR2 ANQGSEA. The CDR3 totals 13 residues. Germline trimming cut 7 bases from V and 5 bases from J; bases unmatched to any gene: 9. CDR3 nucleotide sequence: TGCAGCGGAGGACAGGGCGGTGGCGAGACCCAGTACTTC. As protein: CSGGQGGGETQYF.

The chain carries TRBV6-9 and TRBJ1-5, with D tentatively TRBD2 (6 bases). The J call is doubtful: the DNA matches TRBJ2-3 better. The V gene's germline CDR1 is MNHGY and CDR2 SVAAGI. The CDR3 spans 15 residues. The CDR3 loop is CASSYKTDYNQPQYF. CDR3 nucleotide sequence: TGTGCCAGCAGTTATAAGACGGACTACAATCAGCCCCAGTATTTT.

In its sample, this clonotype was seen many times. The rearrangement links TRBV5-6 to TRBJ1-4; D gene ambiguous. V shed 3 bases and J shed 7 bases, with 13 bases lying between them. The CDR3 has 14 amino acids. Per germline, CDR1 SGHDT and CDR2 YYEEEE. CDR3 coding DNA: TGTGCCAGCAGCTGGGCTTCCCCCGGTGAAAAACTGTTTTTT. Its translation is CASSWASPGEKLFF.

The CDR3 protein is CASSLGQDLNTIYF. In nucleotides, the CDR3 is TGTGCCAGCTCACTGGGACAAGATCTCAACACCATATATTTT. The chain uses TRBV18 and TRBJ1-3, with D possibly being TRBD1 (6 bases). V was trimmed by 4 bases and J by 7 bases, leaving 14 bases between them. The CDR3 has 14 amino acids. The V gene's germline CDR1 is KGHSH and CDR2 LQKENI.

The chain couples TRBV3-1 to TRBJ2-2, with D tentatively TRBD2 (6 bases). Germline V gene sequence: CDR1 LGHDT, CDR2 YNNKEL (reference sequence). This CDR3 contains 13 residues. Trimming cost V 8 bases and J 2 bases, with 9 bases left between them. The CDR3 spells CASVTSNTGELFF. CDR3 coding DNA: TGTGCCAGCGTGACTAGTAACACCGGGGAGCTGTTTTTT.

This clonotype was counted between two and nine times. The V gene is TRBV7-9, the J gene TRBJ2-7, with D maybe TRBD1 (6 bases). The V end was cut by 4 bases, the J end by 0 bases, with 10 bases between. The germline V gene has CDR1 SEHNR and CDR2 FQNEAQ (reference sequence). CDR3 length: 14 residues. The CDR3 is CASSSDRSSYEQYF. CDR3 DNA sequence: TGTGCCAGCAGCTCTGACAGGAGCTCCTACGAGCAGTACTTC.

The chain employs TRBV19 and TRBJ2-5, with TRBD1 identical over 8 bases. Trimming took 5 bases from V and 5 from J; bases not matched to a gene: 4. The germline gives CDR1 LNHDA, CDR2 SQIVND (reference sequence). The CDR3 is 13 residues long. The CDR3 DNA is TGTGCCAGTAGTGAGACAGGGGTGGAGACCCAGTACTTC. Protein: CASSETGVETQYF. The whole variable domain, remainder taken from reference TRBV19 and TRBJ2-5, is DGGITQSPKYLFRKEGQNVTLSCEQNLNHDAMYWYRQDPGQGLRLIYYSQIVNDFQKGDIAEGYSVSREKKESFPLTVTSAQKNPTAFYLCASSETGVETQYFGPGTRLLVL.